This T cell receptor (beta chain) was profiled in a study of identical twins. Each CDR3 protein is one row after TCRdb ran MiXCR on the 5' RACE reads. Here the sample spans some 200,000 distinct CDR3 sequences, 6.5% to 8.5% being singletons. The germline V gene encodes CDR1 SGDLS and CDR2 YYNGEE. The CDR3 has 14 residues. Trimming cost V 7 bases and J 7 bases, with 17 bases left between them. This clonotype was detected ten times or more. These data also featured in a second study, about yellow fever vaccine responses in identical twins.

The clonotype comes from a young woman in good health. The sample was memory (CD45RO+) T cells sorted from blood. This chain joins TRBV9 and TRBJ2-2, with D hard to call. The CDR3 loop reads CASERTDRIGELFF. Written as DNA, the CDR3 is TGTGCCAGCGAAAGGACCGACCGAATCGGGGAGCTGTTTTTT.